The clone carrying this T cell receptor beta chain was seen at least ten times. Its target is unknown. This sample was taken from a study of HIV-infected patients and healthy controls. Regarding the study as a whole: Mean usage of eight alpha and eight beta V genes differed significantly in HIV-infected patients versus controls. CDR3 sharing between individuals was lower in HIV-infected patients than in healthy controls. HIV-associated CDR3 frequencies dropped significantly during therapy; CMV-associated ones, mostly rising, changed nonsignificantly.

All unsorted peripheral T cells were captured because whole blood was used without fractionation. Alpha and beta constant-region primers primed reverse transcription of around 550 ng RNA. Separate chain-specific third strand synthesis with multiplexing indices produced the alpha and beta libraries. All rearrangements within a chain used one primer pair; cDNA molecules carried barcodes. Using its own MiXCR run on the 5' RACE reads, TCRdb lists one record per CDR3 protein. Of 9,000 to 13,000 distinct CDR3 sequences listed, around 5.3% are singletons. Germline lookup yields CDR1 MDHEN and CDR2 SYDVKM. CDR3 size: 15 residues. The trim removed 4 bases at V and 2 bases at J, leaving 6 bases unmatched.

This rearrangement joins TRBV28 to TRBJ2-5; 8 positions match TRBD1. Sample: blood, taken before antiretroviral therapy. This sequence was found in an adult with HIV infection. The CDR3 DNA reads TGTGCCAGCAGTTCCCTCACAGGGGGGCAAGAGACCCAGTACTTC. This translates into CASSSLTGGQETQYF.